Below are 14 T cell receptor beta chains sequenced from a single sample in a study of blood T cell repertoires in COVID-19. TCRdb's copy holds only in-frame clones and misses some; the assay was immunoSEQ multiplex PCR. The sample carries about 190,000 clones, roughly 80% recorded once. The sequencing input was peripheral blood. The receptors were gathered from a human donor in a cohort sampled during active COVID-19.

The chain joins TRBV7-2 to TRBJ1-4, with unresolved D. CDR3 size: 16 residues. Per germline, CDR1 SGHTA and CDR2 FQGNSA. Trimming left V 2 bases short and J 4 bases short, with 14 bases between. The CDR3 DNA is TGTGCCAGCAGCTTATACCGGCGGGGAGGTAATGAAAAACTGTTTTTT. Protein: CASSLYRRGGNEKLFF.

The CDR3 spells CASSEGTALNQPQHF. The CDR3 nucleotides are TGTGCCAGCAGTGAGGGGACAGCCCTCAATCAGCCCCAGCATTTT. This rearrangement joins TRBV2 to TRBJ1-5; 7 bases match TRBD1. In germline, CDR1 is SNHLY, CDR2 FYNNEI. J was trimmed by 3 bases and V by 3 bases; bases with no gene match: 5. The CDR3 runs 15 residues.

The chain uses TRBV30 and TRBJ2-2, with D unresolved. Germline CDR1 is GTSNPN and CDR2 is SVGIG (reference sequence). The length of the CDR3 is 15 residues. The germline V and J ends were trimmed by 0 bases and 4 bases, with 12 bases remaining between them. The CDR3 spells CAWSVKVRSTGELFF. CDR3 coding DNA: TGTGCCTGGAGTGTAAAAGTGCGAAGCACCGGGGAGCTGTTTTTT. The full variable domain, with the rest looked up from reference TRBV30 and TRBJ2-2, is SQTIHQWPATLVQPVGSPLSLECTVEGTSNPNLYWYRQAAGRGLQLLFYSVGIGQISSEVPQNLSASRPQDRQFILSSKKLLLSDSGFYLCAWSVKVRSTGELFFGEGSRLTVL.

This clone was observed a handful of times. This chain links TRBV5-1 with TRBJ2-5; D perhaps matches TRBD2 (6 bases). The germline V gene encodes CDR1 SGHRS and CDR2 YFSETQ. Trimming pared 3 bases from V and 2 bases from J, leaving 11 bases between. The CDR3 has 14 residues. The CDR3 reads CASSSSVGQETQYF. In nucleotides, the CDR3 is TGCGCCAGCAGCTCTAGCGTCGGACAAGAGACCCAGTACTTC.

This chain links TRBV18 with TRBJ2-3, with 11 bases matching TRBD1. Germline loops: CDR1 KGHSH, CDR2 LQKENI. The CDR3 contains 16 residues. Trimming took 3 bases from V and 2 from J; bases not matched to a gene: 4. CDR3 loop: CASSPRTGGPTDTQYF. The CDR3 bases are TGTGCCAGCTCACCCCGGACAGGGGGCCCCACAGATACGCAGTATTTT.

The chain links TRBV2 to TRBJ1-2; TRBD1 is a possible D gene (5 bases). The CDR3 is 15 amino acids. Per germline, CDR1 SNHLY and CDR2 FYNNEI. The V end lost 9 bases, the J end lost 7 bases, and 24 bases lay between the germline ends. The CDR3 is CARKLTDSDDRGYTF. In DNA, the CDR3 is TGTGCCAGAAAACTGACAGATAGTGACGACCGTGGCTACACCTTC.

The rearrangement uses TRBV6-5 and TRBJ1-1; no clear D gene. V was trimmed by 11 bases and J by 0 bases, leaving 13 bases between them. CDR1 is MNHEY, CDR2 SVGAGI, per germline. The CDR3 extends over 13 amino acids. This chain's CDR3 is CASKRVMNTEAFF. The CDR3 nucleotides read TGTGCCTCGAAGAGGGTCATGAACACTGAAGCTTTCTTT.

The chain employs TRBV5-6 and TRBJ1-3, with TRBD1 matching over 7 bases. This CDR3 has 16 amino acids. V dropped 5 bases and J dropped 0; count of bases not matched to a gene: 8. The germline V gene encodes CDR1 SGHDT and CDR2 YYEEEE. CDR3 nucleotides: TGTGCCAGCAGACCCGGGACAGCTAACTCTGGAAACACCATATATTTT. Translation: CASRPGTANSGNTIYF. Full variable domain (rest looked up from reference TRBV5-6 and TRBJ1-3): DAGVTQSPTHLIKTRGQQVTLRCSPKSGHDTVSWYQQALGQGPQFIFQYYEEEERQRGNFPDRFSGHQFPNYSSELNVNALLLGDSALYLCASRPGTANSGNTIYFGEGSWLTVV.

This clone was counted only a few times. The chain recombines TRBV7-2 with TRBJ1-5; D remains ambiguous. The CDR3 length is 15 residues. Trimming pared 6 bases from V and 5 bases from J, leaving 17 bases between. Germline CDR1 SGHTA, CDR2 FQGNSA. The DNA of the CDR3 is TGTGCCAGCAGTTACTCGGTGCGGCGCGATCAGCCCCAGCATTTT. Protein sequence: CASSYSVRRDQPQHF.

The chain links TRBV5-8 to TRBJ1-2; 7 bases match TRBD1. Germline CDR1 is SGHTS and CDR2 is YDEGEE. V lost 5 bases, J lost 4 bases, and 8 bases stayed unmatched. The CDR3 length is 14 residues. This chain's CDR3 is CASSERGRIYGYTF. The CDR3 region has the DNA TGTGCCAGCAGTGAGAGGGGGCGAATCTATGGCTACACCTTC.

This chain joins TRBV2 and TRBJ1-3, with 8 bases that match TRBD1. Germline CDR1 is SNHLY and CDR2 is FYNNEI. The junction had 9 bases not matched to a gene; V was cut back by 8 bases and J by 0 bases. This CDR3 contains 16 residues. CDR3 protein: CASGAGTGASGNTIYF. The CDR3 coding sequence is TGTGCCAGCGGAGCCGGGACAGGAGCCTCTGGAAACACCATATATTTT.

This clone was found once. The CDR3 nucleotides are TGTGCCAGCAGCCAAGCGATGACGGAGAGCGGCTACACCTTC. It translates to CASSQAMTESGYTF. This rearrangement joins TRBV3-1 (or the pseudogene TRBV3-2) to TRBJ1-2; D not resolved. The CDR3 consists of 14 residues. Per germline, CDR1 LGHDT and CDR2 YNNKEL (reference sequence). V lost 1 base to trimming and J lost 8 bases, with 14 bases between them.

This chain connects TRBV11-2 to TRBJ2-7; 9 bases line up with TRBD2. The germline V gene has CDR1 SGHAT and CDR2 FQNNGV. The CDR3 loop spans 14 amino acids. V shed 2 bases and J 2 bases; nucleotides not matched to a gene: 1. CDR3 nucleotide sequence: TGTGCCAGCAGCTTACTAGCGGGACCCTACGAGCAGTACGTC. It codes for CASSLLAGPYEQYV.

The chain links TRBV2 to TRBJ1-5; D is possibly TRBD1 (6 bases). The germline V gene encodes CDR1 SNHLY and CDR2 FYNNEI. The V and J ends lost 6 bases and 4 bases respectively, with 10 bases between them. The CDR3 has 13 amino acids. The chain's CDR3 is CASRGTPNQPQHF. DNA of the CDR3: TGTGCCAGCAGGGGGACACCTAATCAGCCCCAGCATTTT.